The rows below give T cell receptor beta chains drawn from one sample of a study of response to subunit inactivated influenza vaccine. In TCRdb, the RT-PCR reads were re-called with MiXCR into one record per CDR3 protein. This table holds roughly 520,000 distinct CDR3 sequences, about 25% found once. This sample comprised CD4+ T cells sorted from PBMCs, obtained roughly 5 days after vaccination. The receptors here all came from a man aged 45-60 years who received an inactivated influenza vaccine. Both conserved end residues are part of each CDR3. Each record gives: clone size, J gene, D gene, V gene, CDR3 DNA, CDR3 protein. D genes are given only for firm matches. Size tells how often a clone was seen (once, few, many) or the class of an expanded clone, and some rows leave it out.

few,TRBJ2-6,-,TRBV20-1,TGCAGTGCTAGACTGAGCTCTGGGGCCAACGTCCTGACTTTC,CSARLSSGANVLTF
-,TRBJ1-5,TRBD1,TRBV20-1,TGCAGTGCTATAGTAGAGACAGGGGGCAATCAGCCCCAGCATTTT,CSAIVETGGNQPQHF
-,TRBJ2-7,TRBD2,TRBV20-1,TGCAGTGCCAATTACGCAGCGGGAGCGAGCTCCTACGAGCAGTACTTC,CSANYAAGASSYEQYF
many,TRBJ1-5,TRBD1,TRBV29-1,TGCAGCGTACAACAGGGGGTTGATCAGCCCCAGCATTTT,CSVQQGVDQPQHF
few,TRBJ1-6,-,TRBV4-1,TGCGCCAGCCAGCGGGGGTATAATTCACCCCTCCACTTT,CASQRGYNSPLHF
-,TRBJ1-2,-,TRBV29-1,TGCAGCGTCGTTGGTATTGGCTATGGCTACACCTTC,CSVVGIGYGYTF
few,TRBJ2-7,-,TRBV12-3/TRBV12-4,TGTGCCAGCAGTTTAACGGGCGGTAACGGCGAGCAGTACTTC,CASSLTGGNGEQYF
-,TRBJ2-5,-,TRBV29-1,TGCAGCGTTGGGTACGTTTTGGGACGACCAGCTGAGACCCAGTACTTC,CSVGYVLGRPAETQYF
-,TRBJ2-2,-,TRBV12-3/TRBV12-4,TGTGCCAGCAGTACAAGACGGTTTAAGGGTGGCCCGGGTGGGCTGTTTTTT,CASSTRRFKGGPGGLFF
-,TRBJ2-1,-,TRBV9,TGTGCCAGCAGCGTAGTCGGAGGTGACCAGTTCTTC,CASSVVGGDQFF
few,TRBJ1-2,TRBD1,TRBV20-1,TGCAGTGCTAAGCCGGGACAGGGCGATAGAACCTTC,CSAKPGQGDRTF
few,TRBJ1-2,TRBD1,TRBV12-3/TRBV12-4,TGTGCCAGCAGCCTGGACAGGGGGCTTGGCTACACCTTC,CASSLDRGLGYTF
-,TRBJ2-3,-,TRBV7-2,TGTGCCAGCAGCCCGTCTCCTAGCGACGATACGCAGTATTTT,CASSPSPSDDTQYF
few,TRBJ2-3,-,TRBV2,TGTGCCAGCAGTGAACTTGACTGGATTGTGGATACGCAGTATTTT,CASSELDWIVDTQYF
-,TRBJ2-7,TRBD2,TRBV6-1,TGTGCCAGCAGCTCACCCCCCCGGACTAGCGGGAGGTGGGCTTACGAGCAGTACTTC,CASSSPPRTSGRWAYEQYF
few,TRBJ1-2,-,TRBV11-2,TGTGCCAGCAGCCAACTCCCTAACTATGGCTACACCTTC,CASSQLPNYGYTF
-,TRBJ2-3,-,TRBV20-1,TGCAGTGCTAGTAACGAGAAGGGGCGAGATACGCAGTATTTT,CSASNEKGRDTQYF
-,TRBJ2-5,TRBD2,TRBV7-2,TGTGCCAGCAGCCTGGGGGGGAGAAAGGAGACCCAGTACTTC,CASSLGGRKETQYF
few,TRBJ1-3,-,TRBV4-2,TGTGCCAGCAGCCAAGATTCGGGGGCTTACACCATATATTTT,CASSQDSGAYTIYF
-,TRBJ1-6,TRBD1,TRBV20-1,TGCAGTGCTGTCCGGGACAGGGGGAATTCACCCCTCCACTTT,CSAVRDRGNSPLHF
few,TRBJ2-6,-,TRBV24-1,TGTGCCACCAGTGATCCGTGGGGACGCTCTGGGGCCAACGTCCTGACTTTC,CATSDPWGRSGANVLTF
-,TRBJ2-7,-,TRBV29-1,TGCAGCGTTGGGGTCGGGGCTAAGGCGAACGAGCAGTACTTC,CSVGVGAKANEQYF
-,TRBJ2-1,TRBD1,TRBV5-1,TGCGCCAGCAGGTGGGACAGCTACAATGAGCAGTTCTTC,CASRWDSYNEQFF
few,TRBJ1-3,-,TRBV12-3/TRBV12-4,TGTGCCAGCAGTTTCTCAGGTCCGGGAAACACCATATATTTT,CASSFSGPGNTIYF
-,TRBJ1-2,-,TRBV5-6,TGTGCCAGCACCTCCTCGCCACTTTATGGCTACACCTTC,CASTSSPLYGYTF
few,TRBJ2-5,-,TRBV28,TGTGCCAGCAGTTTCGGAGGGACCTACCAAGAGACCCAGTACTTC,CASSFGGTYQETQYF
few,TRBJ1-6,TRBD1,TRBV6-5,TGTGCCAGCAGTTACCAGACAGGGTACAATTCACCCCTCCACTTT,CASSYQTGYNSPLHF
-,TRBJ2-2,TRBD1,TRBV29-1,TGCAGCGTAAGCCAGGGGGCAAAGAACACCGGGGAGCTGTTTTTT,CSVSQGAKNTGELFF
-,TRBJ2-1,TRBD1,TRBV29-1,TGCAGCGTCGACGGGACAGGGCCCCATCTAGGGCAGTTCTTC,CSVDGTGPHLGQFF
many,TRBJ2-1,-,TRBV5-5,TGTGCCAGCTTTAAAGGGGGTCTCTCCTACAATGAGCAGTTCTTC,CASFKGGLSYNEQFF
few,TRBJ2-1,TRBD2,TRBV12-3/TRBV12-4,TGTGCCAGCAGTCCGCCGGGACTAGCGGTTAAGGAGCAGTTCTTC,CASSPPGLAVKEQFF
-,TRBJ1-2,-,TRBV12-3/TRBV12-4,TGTGCCAGCAGTTTGGGGGTGGGTTCGGATGGCTACACCTTC,CASSLGVGSDGYTF
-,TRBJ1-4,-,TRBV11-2,TGTGCCAGCAGTCACAACCCCGGTGAAAAACTGTTTTTT,CASSHNPGEKLFF
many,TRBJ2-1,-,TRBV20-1,TGCAGTGCTAGAGGGGGTATGGCAGGGGCGCGCAATGAGCAGTTCTTC,CSARGGMAGARNEQFF
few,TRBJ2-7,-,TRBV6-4,TGTGCCAGGGGGACCCCAAAGGCATACGAGCAGTACTTC,CARGTPKAYEQYF
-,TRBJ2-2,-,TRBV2,TGTGCCAGCAGTGAAGCAGGGGTGACCGGGGAGCTGTTTTTT,CASSEAGVTGELFF
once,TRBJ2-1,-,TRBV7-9,TGTGCCAGCAGCCCAGGGAATGGTGAGCAGTTCTTC,CASSPGNGEQFF
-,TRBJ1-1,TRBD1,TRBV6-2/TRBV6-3,TGTGCCAGCAGCCGACAGGGAAGAGGAGCTTTCTTT,CASSRQGRGAFF
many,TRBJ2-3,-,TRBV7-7,TGTGCCAGCAGCTCCTCCTTAGATACCCGCGATACGCAGTATTTT,CASSSSLDTRDTQYF
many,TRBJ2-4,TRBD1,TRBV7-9,TGTGCCAGCAGCTTAACAGGGGCTTATCAGTACTTC,CASSLTGAYQYF
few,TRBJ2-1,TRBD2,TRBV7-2,TGTGCCAGCAGCCGATCGGGGGGGCAGCGCTCCTACAATGAGCAGTTCTTC,CASSRSGGQRSYNEQFF
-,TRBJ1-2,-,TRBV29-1,TGCAGCGTTGGGGATCTTCTCGGCTACACCTTC,CSVGDLLGYTF
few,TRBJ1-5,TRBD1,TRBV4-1,TGCGCCAGCAGCCCTCGAGGACAGGGGCCCCAAGAGCCCCAGCATTTT,CASSPRGQGPQEPQHF
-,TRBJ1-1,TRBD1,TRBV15,TGTGCCACCGCCCGGGACAGGGTGCCCACTGAAGCTTTCTTT,CATARDRVPTEAFF
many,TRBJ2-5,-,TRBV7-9,TGTGCCAGCAACCCCGGGTCAGTCCGGGCAGAGACCCAGTACTTC,CASNPGSVRAETQYF
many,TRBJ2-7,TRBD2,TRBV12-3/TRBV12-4,TGTGCCAGCATTAAGGCGAGCGGGAGGGCCGACGAGCAGTACTTC,CASIKASGRADEQYF
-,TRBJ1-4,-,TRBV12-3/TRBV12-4,TGTGCCAGCAGTCAAAGGGTTGAAAAACTGTTTTTT,CASSQRVEKLFF
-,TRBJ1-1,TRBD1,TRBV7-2,TGTGCCAGCAGCTTAGGGACAGGGCGGGGGAACACTGAAGCTCTCTTT,CASSLGTGRGNTEALF